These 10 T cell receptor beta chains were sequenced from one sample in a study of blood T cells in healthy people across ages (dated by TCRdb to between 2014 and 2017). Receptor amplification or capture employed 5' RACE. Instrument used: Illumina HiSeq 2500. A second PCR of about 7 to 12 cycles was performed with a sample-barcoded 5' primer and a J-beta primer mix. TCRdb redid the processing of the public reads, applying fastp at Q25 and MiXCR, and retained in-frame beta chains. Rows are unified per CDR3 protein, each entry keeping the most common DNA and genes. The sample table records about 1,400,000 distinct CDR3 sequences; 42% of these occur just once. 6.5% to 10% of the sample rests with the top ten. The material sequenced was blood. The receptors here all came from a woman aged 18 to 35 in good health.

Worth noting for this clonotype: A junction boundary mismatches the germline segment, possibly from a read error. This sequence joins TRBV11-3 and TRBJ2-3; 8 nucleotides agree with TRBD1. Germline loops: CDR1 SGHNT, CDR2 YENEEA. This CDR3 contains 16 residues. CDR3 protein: CASSSQGATSTDTQYF. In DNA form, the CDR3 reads TGCGCCAGCAGCTCCCAGGGGGCGACTAGCACAGATACGCAGTATTTT.

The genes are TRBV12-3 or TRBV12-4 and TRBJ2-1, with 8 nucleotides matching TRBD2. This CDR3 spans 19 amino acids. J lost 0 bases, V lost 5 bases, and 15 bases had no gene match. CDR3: CASSGQRASGRNSYNEQFF. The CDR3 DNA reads TGTGCCAGCAGTGGTCAGAGGGCTAGCGGGCGCAACTCCTACAATGAGCAGTTCTTC.

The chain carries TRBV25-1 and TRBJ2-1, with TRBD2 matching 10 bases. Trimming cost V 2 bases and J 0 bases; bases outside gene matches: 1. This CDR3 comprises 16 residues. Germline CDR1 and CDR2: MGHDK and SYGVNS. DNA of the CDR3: TGTGCCAGCAGTGAACCTAGCGGGGGCTCCTACAATGAGCAGTTCTTC. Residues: CASSEPSGGSYNEQFF.

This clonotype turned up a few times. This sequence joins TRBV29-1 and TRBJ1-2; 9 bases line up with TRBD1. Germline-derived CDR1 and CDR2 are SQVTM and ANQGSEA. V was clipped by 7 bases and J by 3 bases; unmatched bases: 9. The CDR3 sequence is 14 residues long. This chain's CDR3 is CSALTGGAHYGYTF. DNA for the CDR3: TGCAGCGCCCTCACAGGGGGCGCTCACTATGGCTACACCTTC.

The CDR3 nucleotides are TGTGCCAGCAGTGAAGCGACGGCACTTTATGAAAAACTGTTTTTT. Translated, it gives CASSEATALYEKLFF. The chain recombines TRBV6-1 with TRBJ1-4; no reliable D call. Germline V gives CDR1 MNHNS, CDR2 SASEGT. V shed 0 bases and J shed 6 bases, with 11 bases lying between them. The CDR3 has 15 residues.

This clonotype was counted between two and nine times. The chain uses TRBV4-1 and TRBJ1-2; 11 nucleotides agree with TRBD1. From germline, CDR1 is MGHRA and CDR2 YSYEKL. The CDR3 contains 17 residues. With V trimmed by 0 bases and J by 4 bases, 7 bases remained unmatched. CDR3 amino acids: CASSQDSGQGVSYGYTF. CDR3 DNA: TGCGCCAGCAGCCAAGATTCGGGACAGGGGGTGAGCTATGGCTACACCTTC.

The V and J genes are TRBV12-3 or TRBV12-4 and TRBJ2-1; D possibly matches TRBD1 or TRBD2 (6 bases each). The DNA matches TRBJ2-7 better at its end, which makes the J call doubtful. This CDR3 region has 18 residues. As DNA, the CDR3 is TGTGCCACCAGAGGGGGGTCTCCCCAACACCGCTCCTACAATGAGCAGTACTTC. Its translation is CATRGGSPQHRSYNEQYF.

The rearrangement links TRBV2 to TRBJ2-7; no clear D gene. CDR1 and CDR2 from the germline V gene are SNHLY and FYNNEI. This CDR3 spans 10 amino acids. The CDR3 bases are TGTGCAACCAGCTCCTACGAGCAGTACTTC. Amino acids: CATSSYEQYF.

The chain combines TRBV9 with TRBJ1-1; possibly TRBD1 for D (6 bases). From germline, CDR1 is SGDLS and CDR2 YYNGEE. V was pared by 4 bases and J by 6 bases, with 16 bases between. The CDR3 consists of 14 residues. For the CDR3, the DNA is TGTGCCAGCAGCTCAGGGGCTCCTGGGTCTGAAGCTTTCTTT. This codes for CASSSGAPGSEAFF.

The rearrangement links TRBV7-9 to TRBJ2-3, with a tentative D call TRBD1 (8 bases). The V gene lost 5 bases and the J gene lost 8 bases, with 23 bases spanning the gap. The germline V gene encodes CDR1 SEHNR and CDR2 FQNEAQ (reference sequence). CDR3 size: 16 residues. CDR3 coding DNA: TGTGCCAGCAGCGGAACACAGGGGGGGACAGCAGTTACGCAGTATTTT. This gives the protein CASSGTQGGTAVTQYF.